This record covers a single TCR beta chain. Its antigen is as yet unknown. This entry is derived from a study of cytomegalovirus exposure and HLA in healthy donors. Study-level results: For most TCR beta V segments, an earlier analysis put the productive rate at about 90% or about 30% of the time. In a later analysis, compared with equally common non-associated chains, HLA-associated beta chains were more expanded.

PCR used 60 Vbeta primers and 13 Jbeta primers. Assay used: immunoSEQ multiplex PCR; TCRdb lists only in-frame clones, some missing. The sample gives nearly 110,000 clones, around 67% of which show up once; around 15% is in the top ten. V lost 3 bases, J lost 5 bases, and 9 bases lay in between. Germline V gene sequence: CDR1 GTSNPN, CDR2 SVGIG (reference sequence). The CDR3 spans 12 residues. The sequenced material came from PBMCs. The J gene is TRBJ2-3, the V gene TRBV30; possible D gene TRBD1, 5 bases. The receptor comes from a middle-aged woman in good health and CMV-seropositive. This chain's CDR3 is CAWSIQVDTQYF. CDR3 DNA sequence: TGTGCCTGGAGCATACAGGTAGATACGCAGTATTTT.